This is a list of T cell receptor beta chains from one sample in a study of T cells in Graves' hyperthyroidism and ophthalmopathy. TCRdb independently ran MiXCR on the multiplex PCR reads; one entry per CDR3 protein. This sample has approximately 270,000 distinct CDR3 sequences, with 14% to 15% found just once. Sequencing was done on a sample of blood. The receptor source for this set is a woman in her 40s with Graves' hyperthyroidism that later progressed to Graves' ophthalmopathy. Both conserved end residues are part of each CDR3. A D gene is named only where the DNA matches it firmly. Rows give clone size only sometimes, using once, few, many, or a class for an expanded clone.

J	size	V	D	DNA	CDR3
TRBJ2-7	many	TRBV29-1	.	TGCAGCGTCACCAAGGGGGAAAGGAAGCAGTACTTC	CSVTKGERKQYF
TRBJ1-5	many	TRBV28	.	TGTGCCAGCAGTTTATATCGTTATCAGCCCCAGCATTTT	CASSLYRYQPQHF
TRBJ2-1	many	TRBV28	.	TGTGCCAGCACTCGAACTGGGGTAGATCGGCAGTTCTTC	CASTRTGVDRQFF
TRBJ2-7	few	TRBV20-1	TRBD1	TGCAGTACTAGACCCGGGACAGGGGGCATGTTTTACGAGCAGTACTTC	CSTRPGTGGMFYEQYF
TRBJ2-5	few	TRBV20-1	TRBD2	TGCAGTGCTGTGATGACTAGCGGGACAGAGACCCAGTACTTC	CSAVMTSGTETQYF
TRBJ1-2	many	TRBV30	.	TGTGCCTGGAGTTTAATCGGGACTGGCTACACCTTC	CAWSLIGTGYTF
TRBJ2-2	.	TRBV19	TRBD1	TGTGCCAGTAGTATAATTCCAGGGACAGGGGACACCGGGGAGCTGTTTTTT	CASSIIPGTGDTGELFF
TRBJ2-7	many	TRBV12-3/TRBV12-4	TRBD1	TGTGCCAGCAGTTTTAGGGACAGGGCTATCTACGAGCAGTACTTC	CASSFRDRAIYEQYF
TRBJ1-2	.	TRBV20-1	TRBD1	TGCAGTGCTAGGGGGACTGGTGGGACAGGGGGAAAGAACTATGGCTACACCTTC	CSARGTGGTGGKNYGYTF
TRBJ1-5	many	TRBV18	.	TGTGCCAGCTCACGTAGCAATCAGCCCCAGCATTTT	CASSRSNQPQHF
TRBJ1-1	many	TRBV20-1	.	TGCAGTGCTAGAAGTCAGAGAGGCACTGAAGCTTTCTTT	CSARSQRGTEAFF
TRBJ2-2	few	TRBV7-2	.	TGTGCCAGCAGCTTAATGGGTGTGAACACCGGGGAGCTGTTTTTT	CASSLMGVNTGELFF
TRBJ2-1	.	TRBV6-5	.	TGTGCCAGCAGTTACCTAGGGACGCGGCCCACGAAGCAGTTCTTC	CASSYLGTRPTKQFF
TRBJ1-5	.	TRBV19	.	TGTGCCAGTAGCCTCTTGGGGGGACGGGTCCTTTATAGCAATCAGCCCCAGCATTTT	CASSLLGGRVLYSNQPQHF
TRBJ2-3	many	TRBV20-1	.	TGCAGTGCTTCGGACTCTAGAGATACGCAGTATTTT	CSASDSRDTQYF
TRBJ1-1	many	TRBV13	.	TGTGCCAGCAGCTCCGCCGGGGGTTCAGGATTGAACACTGAAGCTTTCTTT	CASSSAGGSGLNTEAFF
TRBJ1-4	many	TRBV7-2	TRBD1	TGTGCCAGCAGCCTCGACAGGGTTGGCGAAAAACTGTTTTTT	CASSLDRVGEKLFF
TRBJ2-7	many	TRBV20-1	TRBD1	TGCAGTGCTCTCGACAGGGACGCCCACGAGCAGTACTTC	CSALDRDAHEQYF
TRBJ1-1	.	TRBV6-2/TRBV6-3	.	TGTGCCAGCAGTTACTCGATCCTGGGACAAATGAACACTGAAGCTTTCTTT	CASSYSILGQMNTEAFF
TRBJ1-4	.	TRBV6-5	.	TGTGCCAGCAGTTACCGGGCCAAGGGATACCTTGAAAAACTGTTTTTT	CASSYRAKGYLEKLFF
TRBJ2-3	many	TRBV7-3	TRBD2	TGTGCCAGCAGCCTTGGGATCGGGACTACTGACACAGATACGCAGTATTTT	CASSLGIGTTDTDTQYF
TRBJ1-2	.	TRBV6-5	.	TGTGCCAGCAGTTACGGCAGATCTAACTATGGCTACACCTTC	CASSYGRSNYGYTF